The T cell receptor beta chain under discussion was sequenced for a study of CD8+ T cells in alopecia areata. Study in general: Treatment of the treated patients consisted of oral tofacitinib, 5 to 10 mg twice daily.

Study-wide results and limits: Amid tofacitinib therapy, many expanded lesional clones stayed present in scalp and blood.

Extraction and reverse transcription of RNA yielded cDNA as the sequencing template. Clones were read by immunoSEQ multiplex PCR, and TCRdb kept only the in-frame ones, dropping some. The repertoire holds 100,000 or so clones, just under 60% seen once, with roughly 15% in the top ten. As for this clone: The antigen is undetermined.

The length of the CDR3 is 15 residues. CDR1 is SGHVS, CDR2 FNYEAQ, per germline. Deletions cut 1 base from V and 4 bases from J, with 12 bases between. The treatment: oral pan-JAK inhibitor, 5-10 mg twice daily. Sampling of alopecia areata patients yielded lesional scalp punch biopsies as well as peripheral blood. The receptor's source is a human donor with alopecia areata. The material was CD8+ T cells sorted from blood, obtained at approximately week 60, from a patient treated with tofacitinib. The rearrangement links TRBV7-6 to TRBJ2-3; D is unclear. Written as DNA, the CDR3 is TGTGCCAGCAGCTTAGAGGCCAATGGGGCAGATACGCAGTATTTT. This sequence encodes CASSLEANGADTQYF.